This paragraph covers one TCR beta chain sequence. The antigen is undetermined. Germline-derived CDR1 and CDR2 are MNHEY and SVGAGI. The CDR3 length is 13 residues. Trimming left V 5 bases short and J 3 bases short, with 9 bases between. Generated by immunoSEQ multiplex PCR, the TCRdb table keeps only in-frame clones and is missing some. Here the sample spans 100,000 to 150,000 clones, around 80% being singletons. The sample originates from a study of radiation and T cells in renal cell carcinoma. Study-wide findings and caveats: Top tumor clonotypes rose in blood 2 weeks post-radiation, then contracted.

Time point in this sample: blood 2 weeks post-SBRT. Treatment defined: 15 Gy SBRT to primary tumor, nephrectomy 4 weeks later. Radiation-treated patients gave blood at baseline, week 2 and week 4. The patient's renal cell carcinoma had clear cell pathology. The sample consisted of blood, taken from a patient whose treatment included radiotherapy and nephrectomy. The TCR comes from a middle-aged man with renal cell carcinoma. V usage is TRBV6-5 and J usage is TRBJ2-3, with a weak D call TRBD2 (6 bases). The CDR3, as DNA: TGTGCCAGCAGTACGGGACTTACAGATACGCAGTATTTT. Protein product: CASSTGLTDTQYF.